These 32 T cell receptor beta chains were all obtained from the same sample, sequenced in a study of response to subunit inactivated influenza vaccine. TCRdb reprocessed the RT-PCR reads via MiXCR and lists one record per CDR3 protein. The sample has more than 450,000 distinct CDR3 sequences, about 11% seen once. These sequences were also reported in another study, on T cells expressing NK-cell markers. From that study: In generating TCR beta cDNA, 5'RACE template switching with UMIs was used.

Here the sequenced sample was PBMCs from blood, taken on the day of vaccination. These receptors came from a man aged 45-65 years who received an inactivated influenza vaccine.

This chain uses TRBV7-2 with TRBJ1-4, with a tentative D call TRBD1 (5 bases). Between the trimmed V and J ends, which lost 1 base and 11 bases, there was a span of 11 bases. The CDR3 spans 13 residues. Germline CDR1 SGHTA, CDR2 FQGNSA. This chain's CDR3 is CASSLVQGEKLFF. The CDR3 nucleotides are TGTGCCAGCAGCTTAGTGCAGGGAGAGAAACTGTTTTTT.

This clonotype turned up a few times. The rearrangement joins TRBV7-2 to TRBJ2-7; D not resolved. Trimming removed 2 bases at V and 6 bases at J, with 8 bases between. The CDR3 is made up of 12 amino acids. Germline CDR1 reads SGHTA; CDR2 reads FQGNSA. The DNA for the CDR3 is TGTGCCAGCAGCTTACAGGTTCCCGAGCAGTACTTC. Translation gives CASSLQVPEQYF.

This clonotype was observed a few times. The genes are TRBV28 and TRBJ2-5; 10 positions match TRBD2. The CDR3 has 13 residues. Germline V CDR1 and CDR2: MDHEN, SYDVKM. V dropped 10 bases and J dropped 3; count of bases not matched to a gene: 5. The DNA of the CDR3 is TGTGCCATCCGTCTAGCGGGGGAAGAGACCCAGTACTTC. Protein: CAIRLAGEETQYF.

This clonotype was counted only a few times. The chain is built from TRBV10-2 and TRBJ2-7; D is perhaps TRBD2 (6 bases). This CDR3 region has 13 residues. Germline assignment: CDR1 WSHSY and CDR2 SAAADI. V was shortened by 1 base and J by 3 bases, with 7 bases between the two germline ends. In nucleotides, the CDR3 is TGCGCCAGCAGTGAGTTGGGGGGCTACGAGCAGTACTTC. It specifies CASSELGGYEQYF.

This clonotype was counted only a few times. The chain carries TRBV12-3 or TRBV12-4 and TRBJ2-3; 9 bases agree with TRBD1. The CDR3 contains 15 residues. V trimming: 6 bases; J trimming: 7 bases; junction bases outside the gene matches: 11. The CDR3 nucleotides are TGTGCCAGCAGGGGGGACAGGGCCGGTAGAAATACGCAGTATTTT. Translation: CASRGDRAGRNTQYF.

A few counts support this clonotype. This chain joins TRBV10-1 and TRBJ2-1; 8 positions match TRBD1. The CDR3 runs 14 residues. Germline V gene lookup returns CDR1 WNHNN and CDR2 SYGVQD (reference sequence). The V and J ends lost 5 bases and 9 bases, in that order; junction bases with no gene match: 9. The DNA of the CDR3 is TGCGCCAGCAGTAGGGACAGGCTAGACGTTGAGCAGTTCTTC. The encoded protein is CASSRDRLDVEQFF.

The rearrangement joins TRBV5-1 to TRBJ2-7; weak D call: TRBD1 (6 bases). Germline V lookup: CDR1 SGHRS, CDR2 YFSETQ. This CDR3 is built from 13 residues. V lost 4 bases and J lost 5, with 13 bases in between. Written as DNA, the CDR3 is TGCGCCAGCAGCATTGACAGGATCCACGAGCAGTACTTC. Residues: CASSIDRIHEQYF.

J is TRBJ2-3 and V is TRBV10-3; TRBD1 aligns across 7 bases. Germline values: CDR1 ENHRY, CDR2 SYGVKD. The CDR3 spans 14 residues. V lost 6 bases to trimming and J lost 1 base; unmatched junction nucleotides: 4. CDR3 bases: TGTGCCATCAGGGACAGGTCCGGCACAGATACGCAGTATTTT. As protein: CAIRDRSGTDTQYF.

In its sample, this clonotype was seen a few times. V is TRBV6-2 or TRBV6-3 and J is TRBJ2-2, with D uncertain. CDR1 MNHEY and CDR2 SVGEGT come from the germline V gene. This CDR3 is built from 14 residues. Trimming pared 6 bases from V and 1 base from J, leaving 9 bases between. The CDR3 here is CASRGSRNTGELFF. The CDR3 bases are TGTGCCAGCAGAGGTAGCCGGAACACCGGGGAGCTGTTTTTT.

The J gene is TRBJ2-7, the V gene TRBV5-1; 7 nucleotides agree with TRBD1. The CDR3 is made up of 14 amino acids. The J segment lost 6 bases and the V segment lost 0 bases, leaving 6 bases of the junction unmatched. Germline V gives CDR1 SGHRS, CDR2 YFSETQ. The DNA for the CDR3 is TGCGCCAGCAGCTTGGATCAGGGGGATAGCGAGCAGTACTTC. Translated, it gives CASSLDQGDSEQYF.

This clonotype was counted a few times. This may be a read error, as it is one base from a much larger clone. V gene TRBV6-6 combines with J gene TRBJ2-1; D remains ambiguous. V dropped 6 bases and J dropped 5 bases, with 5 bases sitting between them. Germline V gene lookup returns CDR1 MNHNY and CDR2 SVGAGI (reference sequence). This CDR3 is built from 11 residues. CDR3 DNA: TGTGCCAGCAGCCAACACAATGAGCAGTTCTTC. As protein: CASSQHNEQFF.

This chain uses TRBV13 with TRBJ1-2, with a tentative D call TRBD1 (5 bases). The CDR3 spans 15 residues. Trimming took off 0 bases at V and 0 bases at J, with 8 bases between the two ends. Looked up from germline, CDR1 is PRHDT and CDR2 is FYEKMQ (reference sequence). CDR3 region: CASSLGQVSNYGYTF. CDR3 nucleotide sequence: TGTGCCAGCAGCTTAGGACAGGTTTCTAACTATGGCTACACCTTC. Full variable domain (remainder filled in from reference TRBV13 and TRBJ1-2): AAGVIQSPRHLIKEKRETATLKCYPIPRHDTVYWYQQGPGQDPQFLISFYEKMQSDKGSIPDRFSAQQFSDYHSELNMSSLELGDSALYFCASSLGQVSNYGYTFGSGTRLTVV.

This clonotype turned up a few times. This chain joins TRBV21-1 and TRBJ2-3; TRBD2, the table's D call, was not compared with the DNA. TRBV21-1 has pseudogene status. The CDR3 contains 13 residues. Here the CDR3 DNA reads TGTGCCAGCAGCGGGAGGGCCCCAGATACGCAGTATTTT. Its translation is CASSGRAPDTQYF.

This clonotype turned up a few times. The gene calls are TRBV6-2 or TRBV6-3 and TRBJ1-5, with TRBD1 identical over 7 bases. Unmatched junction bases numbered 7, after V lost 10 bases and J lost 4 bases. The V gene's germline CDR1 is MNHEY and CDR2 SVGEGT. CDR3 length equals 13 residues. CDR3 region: CATVDRVNQPQHF. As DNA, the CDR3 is TGTGCCACCGTCGACAGGGTTAATCAGCCCCAGCATTTT.

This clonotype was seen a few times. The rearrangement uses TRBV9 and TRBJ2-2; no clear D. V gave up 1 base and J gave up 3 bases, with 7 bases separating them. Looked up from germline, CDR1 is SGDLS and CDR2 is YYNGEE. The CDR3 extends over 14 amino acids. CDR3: CASSVIQDTGELFF. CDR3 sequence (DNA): TGTGCCAGCAGCGTAATACAAGACACCGGGGAGCTGTTTTTT.

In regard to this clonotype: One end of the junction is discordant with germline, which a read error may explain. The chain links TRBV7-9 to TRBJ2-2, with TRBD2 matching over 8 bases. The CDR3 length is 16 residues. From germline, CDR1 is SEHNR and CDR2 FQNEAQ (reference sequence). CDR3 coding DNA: TGTGCCACCAGCTTGATTACCGGGACTAGCACCGGGGAGCTGTTTTTT. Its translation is CATSLITGTSTGELFF.

The CDR3 nucleotides read TGTGCCAGCAGTCGTAAGGGGGAGGGTTCCTACGAGCAGTACTTC. Protein sequence: CASSRKGEGSYEQYF. This rearrangement joins TRBV27 to TRBJ2-7, with D perhaps TRBD2 (7 bases). Germline values: CDR1 MNHEY, CDR2 SMNVEV (reference sequence). Trimming removed 5 bases at V and 1 base at J, with 15 bases between. This CDR3 is built from 15 residues.

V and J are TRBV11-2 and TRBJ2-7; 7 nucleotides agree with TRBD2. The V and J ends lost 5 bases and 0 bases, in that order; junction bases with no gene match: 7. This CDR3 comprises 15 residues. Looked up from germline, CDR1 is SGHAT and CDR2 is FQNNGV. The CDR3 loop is CASSPPSGRSYEQYF. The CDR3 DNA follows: TGTGCCAGCAGCCCACCTAGCGGACGCTCCTACGAGCAGTACTTC.

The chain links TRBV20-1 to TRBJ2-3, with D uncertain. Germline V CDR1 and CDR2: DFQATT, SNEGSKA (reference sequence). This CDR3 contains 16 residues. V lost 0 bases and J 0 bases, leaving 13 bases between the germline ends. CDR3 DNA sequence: TGCAGTGCTAGAGATCTCAGAAGCGTTAGCACAGATACGCAGTATTTT. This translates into CSARDLRSVSTDTQYF.

As DNA, the CDR3 is TGTGCCAGCAGCTTGGGCGCTCCGGTCGTGGAGACCCAGTACTTC. This encodes CASSLGAPVVETQYF. The chain employs TRBV5-6 and TRBJ2-5; D gene ambiguous. The V gene's germline CDR1 is SGHDT and CDR2 YYEEEE. The CDR3 sequence is 15 residues long. Trimming stripped 0 bases from V and 5 bases from J, with 14 bases between.

This chain's CDR3 is CSATRDSQETQYF. CDR3 coding DNA: TGCAGTGCTACCCGGGACAGCCAAGAGACCCAGTACTTC. The genes are TRBV20-1 and TRBJ2-5, with TRBD1 identical over 7 bases. Germline V gives CDR1 DFQATT, CDR2 SNEGSKA (reference sequence). The CDR3 spans 13 residues. V shed 4 bases, J shed 1 base, and the junction held 3 bases outside the gene matches.

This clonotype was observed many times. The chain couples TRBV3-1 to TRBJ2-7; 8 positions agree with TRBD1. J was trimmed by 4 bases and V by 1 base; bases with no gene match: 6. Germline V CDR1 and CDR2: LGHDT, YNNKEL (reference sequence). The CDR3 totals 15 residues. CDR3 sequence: CASSQVPGGRYEQYF. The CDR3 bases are TGTGCCAGCAGCCAAGTCCCAGGGGGCCGTTACGAGCAGTACTTC.

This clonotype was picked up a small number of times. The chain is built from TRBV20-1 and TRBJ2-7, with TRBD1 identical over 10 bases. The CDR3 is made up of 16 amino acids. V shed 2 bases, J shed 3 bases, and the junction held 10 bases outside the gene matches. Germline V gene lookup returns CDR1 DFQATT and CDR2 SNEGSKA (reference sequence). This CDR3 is CSARPMTGGTVYEQYF. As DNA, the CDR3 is TGCAGTGCTAGACCCATGACAGGGGGCACCGTCTACGAGCAGTACTTC.

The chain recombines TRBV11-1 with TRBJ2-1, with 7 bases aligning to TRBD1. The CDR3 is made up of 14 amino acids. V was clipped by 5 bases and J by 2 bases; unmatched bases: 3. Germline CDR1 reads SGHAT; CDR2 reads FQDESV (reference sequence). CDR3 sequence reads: CASSGDSPYNEQFF. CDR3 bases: TGTGCCAGCAGCGGGGACAGCCCCTACAATGAGCAGTTCTTC.

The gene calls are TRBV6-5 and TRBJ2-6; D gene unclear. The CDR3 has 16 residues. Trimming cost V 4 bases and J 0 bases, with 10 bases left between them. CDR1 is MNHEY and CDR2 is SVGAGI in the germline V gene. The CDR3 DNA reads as TGTGCCAGCAGTTCCCTGGGCCTCTCTGGGGCCAACGTCCTGACTTTC. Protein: CASSSLGLSGANVLTF.

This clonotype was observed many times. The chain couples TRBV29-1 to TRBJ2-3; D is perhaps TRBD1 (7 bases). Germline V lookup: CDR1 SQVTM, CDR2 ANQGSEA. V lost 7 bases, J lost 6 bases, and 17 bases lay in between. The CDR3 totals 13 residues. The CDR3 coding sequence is TGCAGCGCCCTGACAGGGAGGATGGATACGCAGTATTTT. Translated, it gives CSALTGRMDTQYF.

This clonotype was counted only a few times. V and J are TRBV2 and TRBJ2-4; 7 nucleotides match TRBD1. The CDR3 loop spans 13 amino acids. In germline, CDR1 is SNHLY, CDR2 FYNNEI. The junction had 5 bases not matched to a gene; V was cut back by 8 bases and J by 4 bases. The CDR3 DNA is TGTGCCAGCGGGACAGAGAGGAAAAACATTCAGTACTTC. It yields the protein CASGTERKNIQYF.

CDR3 bases: TGTGCCAGCAGCCCAGAGGGGCGTTCGGAAGCTTTCTTT. It encodes CASSPEGRSEAFF. The chain couples TRBV7-2 to TRBJ1-1; perhaps TRBD1 as D (5 bases). V was pared by 5 bases and J by 8 bases, with 15 bases between. The length of the CDR3 is 13 residues. Germline CDR1 SGHTA, CDR2 FQGNSA.

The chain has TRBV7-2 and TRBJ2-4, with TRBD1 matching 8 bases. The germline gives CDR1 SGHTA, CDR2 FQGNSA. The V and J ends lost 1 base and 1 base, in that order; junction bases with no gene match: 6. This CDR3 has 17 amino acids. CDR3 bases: TGTGCCAGCAGCTTAGTAGGTCAGGGGGCGGCCAAAAACATTCAGTACTTC. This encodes CASSLVGQGAAKNIQYF. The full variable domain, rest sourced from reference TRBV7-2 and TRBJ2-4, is GAGVSQSPSNKVTEKGKDVELRCDPISGHTALYWYRQSLGQGLEFLIYFQGNSAPDKSGLPSDRFSAERTGGSVSTLTIQRTQQEDSAVYLCASSLVGQGAAKNIQYFGAGTRLSVL.

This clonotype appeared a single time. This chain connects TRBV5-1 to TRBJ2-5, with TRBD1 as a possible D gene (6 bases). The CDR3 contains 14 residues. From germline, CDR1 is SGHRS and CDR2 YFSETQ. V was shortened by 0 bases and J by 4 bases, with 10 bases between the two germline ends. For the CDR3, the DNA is TGCGCCAGCAGCTTGGCCGTACAGGGAGAGACCCAGTACTTC. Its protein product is CASSLAVQGETQYF.

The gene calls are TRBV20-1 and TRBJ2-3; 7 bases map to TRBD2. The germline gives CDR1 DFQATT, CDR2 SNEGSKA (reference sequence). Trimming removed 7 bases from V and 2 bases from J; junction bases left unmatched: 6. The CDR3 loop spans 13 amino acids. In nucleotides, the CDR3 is TGCAGTGTGTTCGGGGGGACCACAGATACGCAGTATTTT. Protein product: CSVFGGTTDTQYF.

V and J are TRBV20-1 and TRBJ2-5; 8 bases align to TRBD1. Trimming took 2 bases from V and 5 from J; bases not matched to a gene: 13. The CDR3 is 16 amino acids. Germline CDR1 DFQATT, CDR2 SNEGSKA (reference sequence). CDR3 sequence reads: CSARLPDRGVFETQYF. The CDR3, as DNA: TGCAGTGCTAGATTACCCGACAGGGGAGTTTTCGAGACCCAGTACTTC.